The source of this T cell receptor (beta chain) is a study of blood T cell repertoires in COVID-19. CDR3 length: 12 amino acids. J lost 10 bases, V lost 2 bases, and 3 bases had no gene match. Germline CDR1 and CDR2: MDHEN and SYDVKM. Using immunoSEQ multiplex PCR, the repertoire was profiled, and TCRdb retains in-frame clones only, with some absent. The table records hundreds of thousands of clones, approximately 90% of them present only once. Sequencing used PBMCs or T cells enriched from blood (not recorded which). V and J are TRBV28 and TRBJ1-1; TRBD1 aligns across 8 bases. This TCR was recovered from a woman aged 18 to 35 with acute COVID-19. CDR3 in DNA: TGTGCCAGCAGTTTACTGACAGGGGTAGCTTTCTTT. Translation: CASSLLTGVAFF.